The 24 T cell receptor beta chains listed next were all sequenced from one sample in a study of metastatic and nonmetastatic thyroid tumors. Until they underwent thyroid surgery, no patient had received any treatment. MiXCR re-clonotyped the PCR reads for TCRdb. This sample has 30,000 to 45,000 clones; 30% to 40% occur once, and the top ten carry more than 15%. What was sequenced was tumor tissue. All receptors derive from a female donor with papillary thyroid cancer or a benign thyroid nodule (not recorded which). Some clones in this sample may be carry-over from other donors' samples.

The chain carries TRBV6-6 and TRBJ2-6; D possibly matches TRBD1 or TRBD2 (5 bases each). Deletions cut 7 bases from V and 2 bases from J, with 15 bases between. This CDR3 has 16 amino acids. Germline loops: CDR1 MNHNY, CDR2 SVGAGI (reference sequence). The CDR3 DNA reads TGTGCCAGCACCCTCTCGGGGACGACTGGGGCCAACGTCCTGACTTTC. Its translation is CASTLSGTTGANVLTF.

The chain is built from TRBV20-1 and TRBJ2-4, with D possibly matching TRBD1 (6 bases). Trimming left V 6 bases short and J 1 base short, with 16 bases between. The CDR3 runs 15 residues. Germline V gene lookup returns CDR1 DFQATT and CDR2 SNEGSKA (reference sequence). In DNA, the CDR3 is TGCAGTGCACCGGAAAAAGGACAGGCCAAAAACATTCAGTACTTC. Encoded protein: CSAPEKGQAKNIQYF.

The chain uses TRBV11-1 and TRBJ2-3, with D unclear. Germline V gene lookup returns CDR1 SGHAT and CDR2 FQDESV (reference sequence). The ends were cut back, 1 base at V and 5 bases at J, with 4 bases in the middle. The CDR3 spans 12 residues. CDR3 DNA: TGTGCCAGCAGCTTAGGAGGAGATACGCAGTATTTT. Amino acids: CASSLGGDTQYF.

This clone was found a few times. The CDR3 coding sequence is TGTGCCAGCAGTTTAGGGGGCAGGGCTCAAGAGACCCAGTACTTC. It translates to CASSLGGRAQETQYF. The rearrangement links TRBV28 to TRBJ2-5; a possible D gene is TRBD1 (6 bases). The CDR3 is made up of 15 amino acids. Germline loops: CDR1 MDHEN, CDR2 SYDVKM. V was pared by 2 bases and J by 2 bases, with 12 bases between.

This clone was observed a few times. The CDR3 sequence: CASSLGQGFTDTQYF. CDR3 sequence (DNA): TGCGCCAGCAGCTTGGGTCAGGGGTTCACAGATACGCAGTATTTT. The rearrangement joins TRBV5-1 to TRBJ2-3; possibly TRBD1 for D (6 bases). Germline assignment: CDR1 SGHRS and CDR2 YFSETQ. Trimming removed 0 bases from V and 2 bases from J, with 10 bases in between. There are 15 residues in the CDR3.

The V call is TRBV5-1, the J call TRBJ2-2; 8 nucleotides match TRBD1. Germline CDR1 SGHRS, CDR2 YFSETQ. Trimming cost V 3 bases and J 6 bases; bases outside gene matches: 10. The CDR3 has 16 residues. CDR3 sequence: CASSSIGQGTAGELFF. For the CDR3, the DNA is TGCGCCAGCAGCTCGATAGGACAGGGAACGGCCGGGGAGCTGTTTTTT.

The J gene is TRBJ2-1, the V gene TRBV11-1, with a tentative D call TRBD2 (5 bases). V dropped 5 bases and J dropped 2 bases, with 19 bases sitting between them. The CDR3 has 17 amino acids. Germline V gene lookup returns CDR1 SGHAT and CDR2 FQDESV (reference sequence). CDR3 region: CASSPSRGAATYNEQFF. The CDR3 nucleotides read TGTGCCAGCAGCCCTAGTAGAGGAGCGGCCACCTACAATGAGCAGTTCTTC.

The chain carries TRBV19 and TRBJ2-2; 8 bases fit TRBD1. This CDR3 has 14 residues. CDR1 and CDR2 from the germline V gene are LNHDA and SQIVND (reference sequence). The V segment lost 6 bases and the J segment 6 bases; nucleotides outside the gene matches: 6. The CDR3 DNA is TGTGCCAGTAGCGCGGGACAGGTGTCCGGGGAGCTGTTTTTT. It translates to CASSAGQVSGELFF.

This clone has more than one count but fewer than ten. This chain joins TRBV27 and TRBJ2-6, with D tentatively TRBD1 (6 bases). Trimming removed 0 bases from V and 2 bases from J, with 8 bases in between. The CDR3 is made up of 16 amino acids. Germline values: CDR1 MNHEY, CDR2 SMNVEV (reference sequence). DNA for the CDR3: TGTGCCAGCAGTTTATCTAAGGGGGCTGGGGCCAACGTCCTGACTTTC. This codes for CASSLSKGAGANVLTF.

The chain couples TRBV6-2 or TRBV6-3 to TRBJ1-2, with no clear D. Germline V CDR1 and CDR2: MNHEY, SVGEGT. Trimming cost V 2 bases and J 0 bases, with 7 bases left between them. This CDR3 is 14 amino acids long. CDR3 coding DNA: TGTGCCAGCAGTTACGGGATAGCTAACTATGGCTACACCTTC. Translating gives CASSYGIANYGYTF.

The rearrangement uses TRBV6-1 and TRBJ1-3; unclear D gene. V was clipped by 7 bases and J by 2 bases, with 12 bases between them. CDR3 length: 14 amino acids. Germline CDR1 reads MNHNS; CDR2 reads SASEGT. Here the CDR3 DNA reads TGTGCCAGCACGGGCACAGCGGCTGGAAACACCATATATTTT. This codes for CASTGTAAGNTIYF.

This chain links TRBV28 with TRBJ1-2, with unresolved D. The CDR3 sequence is 12 residues long. Between the trimmed V and J ends, which lost 4 bases and 5 bases, there was a span of 8 bases. Germline loops: CDR1 MDHEN, CDR2 SYDVKM. The CDR3 loop reads CASSYGKYGYTF. The CDR3 DNA reads as TGTGCCAGCAGTTACGGGAAATATGGCTACACCTTC.

V is TRBV5-1 and J is TRBJ2-2, with unresolved D. The CDR3 consists of 14 residues. Germline CDR1 is SGHRS and CDR2 is YFSETQ. The germline V and J ends were trimmed by 1 base and 0 bases, with 4 bases remaining between them. In DNA, the CDR3 is TGCGCCAGCAGCTTGCAAACGAACACCGGGGAGCTGTTTTTT. Translating gives CASSLQTNTGELFF.

This chain uses TRBV6-1 with TRBJ2-3; D uncertain. The CDR3 extends over 13 amino acids. Germline CDR1 is MNHNS and CDR2 is SASEGT. With 6 bases removed from V and 5 bases from J, the gap between germline ends came to 12 bases. Written as DNA, the CDR3 is TGTGCCAGCAGCGTATACCCAGTAGATACGCAGTATTTT. It encodes CASSVYPVDTQYF.

The V and J genes are TRBV6-2 or TRBV6-3 and TRBJ2-1; unclear D gene. The CDR3 has 13 residues. Germline CDR1 reads MNHEY; CDR2 reads SVGEGT. With 1 base removed from V and 6 bases from J, the gap between germline ends came to 7 bases. The CDR3 region is CASSYFDVNEQFF. The CDR3 DNA sequence: TGTGCCAGCAGTTACTTTGATGTCAATGAGCAGTTCTTC.

With respect to this clone: At one end, the junction sequence differs from germline, possibly due to a read error. Written as DNA, the CDR3 is TGCGCCAGCAGCCAAGGAGGGAATAGGGACACAGAAGCTTTCTTT. The encoded protein is CASSQGGNRDTEAFF. The chain has TRBV4-1 and TRBJ1-1; possible D gene TRBD1, 6 bases. There are 15 residues in the CDR3. Germline loops: CDR1 MGHRA, CDR2 YSYEKL.

The sample holds a few counts of this clone. This chain links TRBV20-1 with TRBJ1-1, with 7 bases matching TRBD1. This CDR3 region has 13 residues. Germline V CDR1 and CDR2: DFQATT, SNEGSKA (reference sequence). J gave up 4 bases and V 4 bases, and 6 bases lay outside the gene matches. CDR3 nucleotide sequence: TGCAGTGCTACCTTGGCAGGGGGCACTGAAGCTTTCTTT. Translated: CSATLAGGTEAFF.

The rearrangement uses TRBV6-5 and TRBJ1-3; D is ambiguous. Germline CDR1 is MNHEY and CDR2 is SVGAGI. V lost 2 bases and J lost 3, with 2 bases in between. This CDR3 comprises 12 residues. This CDR3 is CASSYIGNTIYF. CDR3 bases: TGTGCCAGCAGTTACATTGGAAACACCATATATTTT.

The chain couples TRBV27 to TRBJ2-7, with 8 bases matching TRBD2. CDR3 length equals 15 residues. The V gene end was trimmed by 2 bases and the J gene end by 7 bases; junction bases not matched to a gene: 10. Germline V gene lookup returns CDR1 MNHEY and CDR2 SMNVEV (reference sequence). This CDR3 is CASSLTGAGGGEQYF. The CDR3 nucleotides are TGTGCCAGCAGTTTAACTGGAGCCGGCGGGGGGGAGCAGTACTTC.

The V call is TRBV6-1, the J call TRBJ2-2, with D tentatively TRBD1 (5 bases). V gave up 6 bases and J gave up 2 bases, with 10 bases separating them. Germline V CDR1 and CDR2: MNHNS, SASEGT. CDR3 length: 14 amino acids. The CDR3 nucleotides are TGTGCCAGCAGGGGTGACAGTAACACCGGGGAGCTGTTTTTT. This translates into CASRGDSNTGELFF.

This clone was counted between two and nine times. The chain combines TRBV20-1 with TRBJ2-2; 7 nucleotides line up with TRBD1. Germline values: CDR1 DFQATT, CDR2 SNEGSKA (reference sequence). The CDR3 contains 15 residues. With 5 bases clipped from V and 3 bases from J, the junction kept 9 bases outside the gene matches. The CDR3 region is CSAPNLQGDTGELFF. The DNA of the CDR3 is TGCAGTGCTCCGAACCTTCAGGGGGACACCGGGGAGCTGTTTTTT.

The V and J genes are TRBV19 and TRBJ2-7; 13 bases agree with TRBD2. Per the germline V gene, CDR1 is LNHDA and CDR2 is SQIVND (reference sequence). Unmatched junction bases numbered 0, after V lost 5 bases and J lost 5 bases. This CDR3 has 13 residues. This CDR3 is CASSGTSGNEQYF. CDR3 bases: TGTGCCAGTAGTGGGACTAGCGGGAACGAGCAGTACTTC.

This clone appeared a few times. The germline gene is not matched at one end of the junction; a read error may be the cause. The chain carries TRBV28 and TRBJ1-5; D not resolved. Germline loops: CDR1 MDHEN, CDR2 SYDVKM. This CDR3 spans 16 amino acids. DNA for the CDR3: TGTACCAGCAGCCCCCCGGACCCATATAGCAATCAGCCCCAGCATTTT. It specifies CTSSPPDPYSNQPQHF.

This clone has more than one count but fewer than ten. The J gene is TRBJ2-7, the V gene TRBV12-3 or TRBV12-4; perhaps D is TRBD1 or TRBD2 (6 bases each). The CDR3 totals 14 residues. The V and J ends lost 2 bases and 4 bases respectively, with 12 bases between them. The CDR3 region is CASSLIGGSYEQYF. The DNA for the CDR3 is TGTGCCAGCAGTTTAATCGGGGGCTCATACGAGCAGTACTTC.